These T cell receptor beta chains were read from a single sample in a study of long-term antiretroviral therapy in people with HIV. Data came from immunoSEQ multiplex PCR; TCRdb stores just in-frame clones and leaves some out. The data contain about 35,000 clones, roughly 85% of them singletons. Sequenced here: unsorted PBMCs, sampled 2.2 years after starting antiretroviral therapy. The receptors were gathered from a young man with HIV. Both conserved end residues are part of each CDR3. D genes are given only for firm matches. Only part of the rows carry a size: once, few, many, or a class if the clone is expanded.

J	size	D	V	CDR3	DNA
TRBJ2-4	.	TRBD1	TRBV7-9	CASSFKTGGGENIQYF	TGTGCCAGCAGCTTTAAAACAGGGGGCGGTGAAAACATTCAGTACTTC
TRBJ2-7	once	.	TRBV19	CASSQGNGPYEQYF	TGTGCCAGTAGTCAAGGTAATGGTCCCTACGAGCAGTACTTC
TRBJ1-1	.	.	TRBV2	CASGGPAGNTEAFF	TGTGCCAGCGGGGGACCCGCGGGGAACACTGAAGCTTTCTTT
TRBJ1-2	.	.	TRBV28	CASGSGGGYTF	TGTGCCAGCGGATCGGGTGGTGGCTACACCTTC
TRBJ1-5	.	.	TRBV6-1	CASSEGGNQPQHF	TGTGCCAGCAGTGAAGGTGGCAATCAGCCCCAGCATTTT
TRBJ1-2	.	.	TRBV29-1	CSVDWAAGNYGYTF	TGCAGCGTTGACTGGGCGGCAGGGAACTATGGCTACACCTTC
TRBJ1-6	.	.	TRBV21-1	CASSKAGQNNSPLHF	TGTGCCAGCAGCAAAGCAGGTCAGAATAATTCACCCCTCCACTTT
TRBJ2-7	.	.	TRBV19	CASSIRAGYEQYF	TGTGCCAGTAGTATCAGGGCAGGCTACGAGCAGTACTTC
TRBJ2-7	.	.	TRBV7-3	CASVPVPSYEQYF	TGTGCCAGCGTCCCCGTCCCCTCCTACGAGCAGTACTTC
TRBJ2-2	.	.	TRBV4-2	CASSQELSTGELFF	TGTGCCAGCAGCCAAGAACTATCCACCGGGGAGCTGTTTTTT
TRBJ2-1	.	.	TRBV7-6	CASSSDSYEQFF	TGTGCCAGCAGCTCAGACAGTTATGAGCAGTTCTTC
TRBJ2-1	.	.	TRBV9	CASSVSGFDEQFF	TGTGCCAGCAGCGTATCCGGGTTCGATGAGCAGTTCTTC
TRBJ1-2	.	.	TRBV19	CASSRTIGGYTF	TGTGCCAGTAGCCGGACGATTGGTGGCTACACCTTC
TRBJ2-7	.	TRBD1	TRBV27	CASSELGQPYEQYF	TGTGCCAGCAGTGAACTGGGACAGCCCTACGAGCAGTACTTC
TRBJ1-4	.	TRBD1	TRBV25-1	CASSVSNRGLNEKLFF	TGTGCCAGCAGTGTTTCCAACAGGGGGTTGAATGAAAAACTGTTTTTT
TRBJ2-1	once	.	TRBV5-1	CASTPIGYNEQFF	TGCGCCAGCACCCCGATAGGATACAATGAGCAGTTCTTC
TRBJ1-1	.	.	TRBV29-1	CSVRTENTEAFF	TGCAGCGTTCGGACGGAGAACACTGAAGCTTTCTTT
TRBJ2-7	.	TRBD1	TRBV30	CAWRTRTGAYEQYF	TGTGCCTGGAGGACTCGGACAGGGGCCTACGAGCAGTACTTC
TRBJ1-2	.	TRBD1	TRBV25-1	CASSNTGGAVLTF	TGTGCCAGCAGTAACACAGGGGGCGCAGTACTCACCTTC
TRBJ1-2	few	.	TRBV5-1	CASSLDGQPPYGYTF	TGCGCCAGCAGCCTTGACGGACAGCCTCCCTATGGCTACACCTTC
TRBJ1-4	.	.	TRBV15	CATSRQGRRVSTNEKLFF	TGTGCCACCAGCCGACAAGGAAGAAGAGTATCAACTAATGAAAAACTGTTTTTT
TRBJ1-2	.	.	TRBV19	CASSIAGADGRGYTF	TGTGCCAGTAGTATAGCCGGGGCCGACGGACGCGGCTACACCTTC
TRBJ1-3	.	.	TRBV9	CASRESGLPGDTIYF	TGTGCCAGCAGGGAGTCCGGGCTCCCAGGAGACACCATATATTTT
TRBJ2-2	.	.	TRBV12-5	CASGLVPGQPLGTGELFF	TGTGCTAGTGGTTTGGTACCGGGCCAACCTCTAGGCACCGGGGAGCTGTTTTTT